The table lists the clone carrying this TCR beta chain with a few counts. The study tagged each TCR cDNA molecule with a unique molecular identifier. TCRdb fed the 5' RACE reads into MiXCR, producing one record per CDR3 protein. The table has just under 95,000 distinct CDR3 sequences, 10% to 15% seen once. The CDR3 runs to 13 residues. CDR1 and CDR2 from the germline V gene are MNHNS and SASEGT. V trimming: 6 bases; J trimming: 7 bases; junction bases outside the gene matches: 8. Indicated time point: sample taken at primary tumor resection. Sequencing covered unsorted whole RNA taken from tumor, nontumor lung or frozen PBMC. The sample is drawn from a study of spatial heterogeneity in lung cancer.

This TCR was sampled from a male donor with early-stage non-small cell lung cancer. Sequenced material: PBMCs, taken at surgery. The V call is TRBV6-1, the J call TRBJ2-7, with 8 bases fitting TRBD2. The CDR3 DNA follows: TGTGCCAGCAGCGGGGGGGAATCTCGTGAGCAGTACTTC. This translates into CASSGGESREQYF.